A selection of T cell receptor beta chains follows, all from one sample in a study of shared clonotypes between healthy human individuals. Using immunoSEQ multiplex PCR, the repertoire was profiled, and TCRdb retains in-frame clones only, with some absent. Among roughly 1,000,000 clones listed, 78% were seen once. The sequenced sample consisted of memory CD4+ T cells from PBMCs. All receptors come from a man between 18 and 35 years old in good health. Some clones in this sample may be carry-over from other donors' samples. Each CDR3 is given with its conserved first and last residue. A D gene is named only where the DNA matches it firmly. Part of the rows lack a size; the others show once, few, many or a class for expanded clones.

v_gene	d_gene	j_gene	abundance	CDR3aa	CDR3nt
TRBV4-1	TRBD2	TRBJ2-3	NA	CASSQGSGSGTDTQYF	TGCGCCAGCAGCCAAGGGAGCGGGAGCGGGACAGATACGCAGTATTTT
TRBV7-3	TRBD2	TRBJ2-1	few	CASSSLAGGYNEQFF	TGTGCCAGCAGCTCCTTGGCGGGAGGGTACAATGAGCAGTTCTTC
TRBV9	NA	TRBJ2-2	NA	CASSVEPGIRGSGELFF	TGTGCCAGCAGCGTAGAGCCGGGCATAAGGGGGAGCGGGGAGCTGTTTTTT
TRBV15	NA	TRBJ2-7	NA	CATSRGAGFSYEQYF	TGTGCCACCAGCAGAGGCGCCGGTTTCTCCTACGAGCAGTACTTC
TRBV5-1	NA	TRBJ2-7	NA	CASSLDPGTRTGGHF	TGCGCCAGCAGCTTGGACCCCGGGACAAGGACGGGTGGGCACTTC
TRBV4-1	NA	TRBJ2-7	NA	CASSQAGGFYEQYF	TGCGCCAGCAGCCAGGCCGGAGGGTTCTACGAGCAGTACTTC
TRBV5-4	NA	TRBJ2-7	NA	CASSLAGSDEQYF	TGTGCCAGCAGCTTGGCCGGGAGTGACGAGCAGTACTTC
TRBV18	TRBD2	TRBJ2-1	NA	CASSSLAGGEQFF	TGTGCCAGCTCATCCCTAGCGGGGGGCGAGCAGTTCTTC
TRBV28	TRBD2	TRBJ2-7	NA	CASSRLAGYYEQYF	TGTGCCAGCAGCCGACTAGCGGGTTACTACGAGCAGTACTTC
TRBV21-1	NA	TRBJ1-5	NA	CASSKQGRRNQPQHF	TGTGCCAGCAGCAAACAAGGCAGACGCAATCAGCCCCAGCATTTT
TRBV15	NA	TRBJ1-5	NA	CATSRDSTNQPQHF	TGTGCCACCAGCAGAGACAGTACCAATCAGCCCCAGCATTTT
TRBV28	TRBD1	TRBJ1-5	NA	CASSPTGNQPQHF	TGTGCCAGCAGTCCGACAGGGAATCAGCCCCAGCATTTT
TRBV29-1	TRBD2	TRBJ2-5	NA	CSVGTSGETQYF	TGCAGCGTTGGGACTAGCGGAGAGACCCAGTACTTC
TRBV10-3	TRBD2	TRBJ2-5	NA	CAIQDSGTSGQETQYF	TGTGCCATCCAAGATTCAGGGACTAGCGGCCAAGAGACCCAGTACTTC
TRBV6-5	TRBD1	TRBJ1-5	few	CASRRDRADQPQHF	TGTGCCAGCAGGCGGGACAGGGCGGATCAGCCCCAGCATTTT
TRBV2	NA	TRBJ2-3	NA	CASRFADTQYF	TGTGCCAGCAGGTTCGCAGATACGCAGTATTTT
TRBV27	TRBD2	TRBJ2-7	NA	CASSFTPAGSPYEQYF	TGTGCCAGCAGTTTCACCCCAGCGGGATCTCCATACGAGCAGTACTTC
TRBV7-2	TRBD2	TRBJ2-5	NA	CASSETSGRETQYF	TGTGCCAGCAGCGAGACTAGCGGGAGGGAGACCCAGTACTTC
TRBV5-8	TRBD1	TRBJ1-5	NA	CASSSLLDRFNQPQHF	TGTGCCAGCAGCTCCCTCCTGGACAGGTTCAATCAGCCCCAGCATTTT
TRBV6-1	TRBD1	TRBJ1-2	NA	CASSGGQGVYGYTF	TGTGCCAGCAGTGGAGGACAGGGAGTCTATGGCTACACCTTC
TRBV7-3	TRBD1	TRBJ2-2	NA	CASSLNRGGTGELFF	TGTGCCAGCAGCTTAAACAGGGGCGGCACCGGGGAGCTGTTTTTT
TRBV7-6	TRBD2	TRBJ2-5	many	CASRSGGDAETQYF	TGTGCCAGCAGGTCGGGAGGAGATGCAGAGACCCAGTACTTC
TRBV5-1	NA	TRBJ1-4	NA	CASSLASGIGKLFF	TGCGCCAGCAGCTTGGCATCAGGGATAGGTAAACTGTTTTTT
TRBV7-2	TRBD1	TRBJ1-2	NA	CASSFNPGQPYGYTF	TGTGCCAGCAGCTTTAATCCGGGACAGCCCTATGGCTACACCTTC
TRBV28	TRBD1	TRBJ1-2	NA	CASSLLAQGANYGYTF	TGTGCCAGCAGTTTACTCGCACAGGGGGCTAACTATGGCTACACCTTC
TRBV28	NA	TRBJ1-5	NA	CASSPLRTVYNQPQHF	TGTGCCAGCAGCCCCCTCAGGACAGTTTACAATCAGCCCCAGCATTTT
TRBV7-3	NA	TRBJ2-1	NA	CASSLTGGSGLNEQFF	TGTGCCAGCAGCTTAACGGGAGGTAGCGGCCTGAATGAGCAGTTCTTC
TRBV4-1	TRBD1	TRBJ2-5	once	CASSQATGAGTRYF	TGCGCCAGCAGCCAGGCCACAGGGGCCGGGACCCGGTACTTC
TRBV28	NA	TRBJ1-2	NA	CASSPFGWSAYGYTF	TGTGCCAGCAGTCCGTTTGGATGGTCTGCCTATGGCTACACCTTC
TRBV27	NA	TRBJ1-5	many	CASSSGQQSNQPQHF	TGTGCCAGCAGTTCCGGACAGCAAAGCAATCAGCCCCAGCATTTT
TRBV7-9	NA	TRBJ1-5	NA	CASSLGGAGNQPQHF	TGTGCCAGCAGCTTAGGCGGAGCCGGCAATCAGCCCCAGCATTTT
TRBV9	NA	TRBJ1-1	NA	CASSVITGNTEAFF	TGTGCCAGCAGCGTAATTACGGGGAACACTGAAGCTTTCTTT
TRBV5-1	TRBD2	TRBJ2-1	NA	CASSLAEIAGNEQFF	TGCGCCAGCAGCTTGGCTGAAATAGCGGGCAATGAGCAGTTCTTC
TRBV7-9	NA	TRBJ2-1	NA	CASSLSWKGAYNEQFF	TGTGCCAGCAGCTTATCATGGAAGGGGGCCTACAATGAGCAGTTCTTC
TRBV7-8	TRBD2	TRBJ2-7	NA	CASSQLARSSYEQYF	TGTGCCAGCAGCCAACTAGCGCGCAGCTCCTACGAGCAGTACTTC
TRBV7-2	TRBD2	TRBJ2-3	NA	CASSFGTSGSSGKPQYF	TGTGCCAGCAGCTTTGGGACTAGCGGGAGTTCGGGGAAACCGCAGTATTTT
TRBV6-6	TRBD1	TRBJ2-2	NA	CASSNRQGTGELFF	TGTGCCAGCAGTAATCGACAGGGGACCGGGGAGCTGTTTTTT
TRBV6-1	NA	TRBJ2-3	NA	CASSASSTQYF	TGTGCCAGCAGTGCGTCGAGTACGCAGTATTTT
TRBV29-1	NA	TRBJ2-2	NA	CSVAPDRNTGELFF	TGCAGCGTCGCTCCGGACAGAAACACCGGGGAGCTGTTTTTT
TRBV2	NA	TRBJ2-5	NA	CASSNGREETQYF	TGTGCCAGCAGTAATGGCAGGGAAGAGACCCAGTACTTC
TRBV5-6	NA	TRBJ2-7	few	CASSQTGQSYEQYF	TGTGCCAGCAGCCAGACTGGACAGAGCTACGAGCAGTACTTC
TRBV2	NA	TRBJ2-1	NA	CASGRISEQFF	TGTGCCAGCGGGAGGATAAGTGAGCAGTTCTTC
TRBV14	NA	TRBJ1-4	few	CASSQEGGEKLFF	TGTGCCAGCAGCCAAGAAGGGGGGGAAAAACTGTTTTTT
TRBV7-3	NA	TRBJ1-5	NA	CASSSTSNQPQHF	TGTGCCAGCAGCTCCACTTCGAATCAGCCCCAGCATTTT
TRBV28	NA	TRBJ2-1	NA	CASGRVYNEQFF	TGTGCCAGTGGGCGGGTATACAATGAGCAGTTCTTC
TRBV27	NA	TRBJ2-5	NA	CASSLMAGGRRIGTQYF	TGTGCCAGCAGTTTAATGGCAGGGGGGCGTCGTATTGGGACCCAGTACTTC
TRBV19	NA	TRBJ2-2	few	CASKDDPNTGELFF	TGTGCCAGCAAGGACGATCCGAACACCGGGGAGCTGTTTTTT
TRBV6-1	TRBD1	TRBJ1-5	few	CASSSDRSDQPQHF	TGTGCCAGCAGTTCGGACAGGTCCGATCAGCCCCAGCATTTT
TRBV2	TRBD1	TRBJ2-1	NA	CASSDRGLYNEQFF	TGTGCCAGCAGTGACAGGGGGCTATACAATGAGCAGTTCTTC
TRBV19	NA	TRBJ1-5	NA	CASSGEYQPQHF	TGTGCCAGTAGCGGAGAATATCAGCCCCAGCATTTT